Shown below are 29 T cell receptor beta chains from a single sample sequenced in a study of shared clonotypes between healthy human individuals. The method was immunoSEQ multiplex PCR; TCRdb's version includes in-frame clones alone and lacks a portion of them. The sample yields roughly 2.5 million clones, approximately 90% seen once. The material sequenced was naive CD4+ T cells sorted from blood. The subset is: CD45RA+ positively selected. All receptors come from a man younger than 35 in good health.

In this sample, this clone turned up once. The rearrangement joins TRBV4-3 to TRBJ2-2; 10 bases agree with TRBD1. The CDR3 has 18 amino acids. V was clipped by 3 bases and J by 0 bases; unmatched bases: 7. Germline CDR1 LGHNA, CDR2 YSLEER. Here the CDR3 DNA reads TGCGCCAGCAGCCAGCCGCGGGACAGGGGCGCGAACACCGGGGAGCTGTTTTTT. It yields the protein CASSQPRDRGANTGELFF.

The J gene is TRBJ1-2, the V gene TRBV27, with 8 bases lining up with TRBD1. The CDR3 contains 14 residues. J gave up 7 bases and V 3 bases, and 7 bases lay outside the gene matches. Germline CDR1 MNHEY, CDR2 SMNVEV (reference sequence). CDR3 protein: CASSFRSGGGGYTF. The CDR3 DNA reads TGTGCCAGCAGTTTCAGATCAGGGGGCGGTGGCTACACCTTC.

This sequence joins TRBV7-2 and TRBJ2-2, with 8 bases fitting TRBD1. Looked up from germline, CDR1 is SGHTA and CDR2 is FQGNSA. After removal of 6 bases from V and 8 bases from J, the junction contained 5 bases not matched to a gene. The CDR3 spans 13 residues. Here the CDR3 reads CASRTGVEGELFF. The CDR3 nucleotides read TGTGCCAGCAGGACAGGGGTCGAGGGGGAGCTGTTTTTT. Full variable domain (remainder filled in from reference TRBV7-2 and TRBJ2-2): GAGVSQSPSNKVTEKGKDVELRCDPISGHTALYWYRQSLGQGLEFLIYFQGNSAPDKSGLPSDRFSAERTGGSVSTLTIQRTQQEDSAVYLCASRTGVEGELFFGEGSRLTVL.

V gene TRBV7-9 combines with J gene TRBJ2-3; 13 nucleotides line up with TRBD2. Trimming removed 5 bases from V and 6 bases from J; junction bases left unmatched: 8. There are 16 residues in the CDR3. Germline V CDR1 and CDR2: SEHNR, FQNEAQ (reference sequence). The CDR3 nucleotides are TGTGCCAGCAGCAACCCCCTGACTAGCGGGAGGGATACGCAGTATTTT. It encodes CASSNPLTSGRDTQYF.

Of note for this clone: Other DNA sequences of this sample code for an identical CDR3. CDR3: CASSRTGINTGELFF. For the CDR3, the DNA is TGCGCCAGCAGCAGGACAGGGATTAACACCGGGGAGCTGTTTTTT. The chain employs TRBV5-1 and TRBJ2-2, with 8 bases lining up with TRBD1. The CDR3 has 15 residues. CDR1 is SGHRS and CDR2 is YFSETQ in the germline V gene. Trimming took 4 bases from V and 2 from J; bases not matched to a gene: 4.

The chain carries TRBV7-2 and TRBJ2-1; TRBD2 might be the D (5 bases). This CDR3 is built from 15 residues. V lost 2 bases to trimming and J lost 7 bases, with 15 bases between them. The germline V gene encodes CDR1 SGHTA and CDR2 FQGNSA. CDR3 amino acids: CASSLTSGAGNEQFF. The CDR3, as DNA: TGTGCCAGCAGCTTAACGAGCGGAGCTGGGAATGAGCAGTTCTTC.

The chain links TRBV10-3 to TRBJ1-2; D remains unclear. Germline values: CDR1 ENHRY, CDR2 SYGVKD. The length of the CDR3 is 15 residues. V lost 6 bases, J lost 8 bases, and 22 bases lay in between. This CDR3 reads CAISEPYSTEGGYTF. The CDR3, as DNA: TGTGCCATCAGCGAGCCCTACAGCACCGAGGGAGGCTACACCTTC.

The rearrangement links TRBV7-9 to TRBJ1-4, with D possibly matching TRBD1 (5 bases). V shed 2 bases and J shed 1 base, with 17 bases lying between them. The germline gives CDR1 SEHNR, CDR2 FQNEAQ (reference sequence). The CDR3 is made up of 18 amino acids. CDR3 sequence (DNA): TGTGCCAGCAGCTTAACGTGGGGGGGAGTCGGAACTAATGAAAAACTGTTTTTT. Translating it yields CASSLTWGGVGTNEKLFF.

This chain links TRBV6-1 with TRBJ2-7; 7 nucleotides align to TRBD2. The CDR3 sequence is 15 residues long. Per germline, CDR1 MNHNS and CDR2 SASEGT. J lost 2 bases, V lost 7 bases, and 11 bases had no gene match. CDR3 residues: CASILSGITTYEQYF. The CDR3, as DNA: TGTGCCAGCATCCTAAGCGGGATTACTACCTACGAGCAGTACTTC.

This sequence joins TRBV18 and TRBJ1-4; D uncertain. This CDR3 has 16 residues. Trimming took 3 bases from V and 0 from J, leaving 11 bases between them. The germline CDR1 and CDR2 sequences are KGHSH and LQKENI. CDR3: CASSPMMSATNEKLFF. CDR3 nucleotides: TGTGCCAGCTCACCTATGATGAGTGCAACTAATGAAAAACTGTTTTTT.

The V gene is TRBV19, the J gene TRBJ1-5; TRBD1 might be the D (5 bases). Germline V lookup: CDR1 LNHDA, CDR2 SQIVND (reference sequence). V was pared by 5 bases and J by 7 bases, with 9 bases between. This CDR3 contains 12 residues. The CDR3 here is CASSQGRQPQHF. CDR3 coding DNA: TGTGCCAGTAGTCAGGGAAGGCAGCCCCAGCATTTT.

The chain recombines TRBV7-2 with TRBJ2-1, with 11 bases fitting TRBD2. Trimming took 8 bases from V and 8 from J; bases not matched to a gene: 8. There are 14 residues in the CDR3. Germline V gene sequence: CDR1 SGHTA, CDR2 FQGNSA. The CDR3 bases are TGTGCCAGCCAAACTAGCGGGAGTTTTGATGAGCAGTTCTTC. It codes for CASQTSGSFDEQFF.

The chain couples TRBV6-5 to TRBJ2-1, with 8 bases lining up with TRBD2. V shed 0 bases and J 9 bases; nucleotides not matched to a gene: 10. There are 16 residues in the CDR3. CDR1 and CDR2 (germline): MNHEY, SVGAGI. The CDR3 here is CASSYSGREAGSEQFF. The DNA for the CDR3 is TGTGCCAGCAGTTACTCAGGGCGGGAGGCCGGTAGTGAGCAGTTCTTC.

V gene TRBV4-1 combines with J gene TRBJ2-7; the match to TRBD2 covers 7 bases. Germline values: CDR1 MGHRA, CDR2 YSYEKL. The CDR3 contains 15 residues. Trimming removed 3 bases from V and 6 bases from J; junction bases left unmatched: 11. The CDR3 DNA sequence: TGCGCCAGCAGCCACGGAACCGGGACTAAAGGCGAGCAGTACTTC. Protein: CASSHGTGTKGEQYF.

V and J are TRBV5-1 and TRBJ2-7; 9 bases fit TRBD2. Germline CDR1 and CDR2: SGHRS and YFSETQ. Unmatched junction bases numbered 7, after V lost 3 bases and J lost 3 bases. CDR3 size: 15 residues. This chain's CDR3 is CASSSGGAGGYEQYF. DNA for the CDR3: TGCGCCAGCAGCTCGGGAGGAGCGGGGGGCTACGAGCAGTACTTC.

The genes are TRBV30 and TRBJ2-7; D might be TRBD2 (6 bases). The V end lost 5 bases, the J end lost 7 bases, and 18 bases lay between the germline ends. Looked up from germline, CDR1 is GTSNPN and CDR2 is SVGIG (reference sequence). The CDR3 consists of 13 residues. CDR3 in amino acids: CAWGGGVREEQYF. The DNA for the CDR3 is TGTGCCTGGGGCGGAGGGGTGAGGGAAGAGCAGTACTTC.

To note about this clone: Other nucleotide sequences in the sample specify the same CDR3. The CDR3 DNA reads as TGTGCCAGCAGCGTAGGGACTAGCGGGAGGTACGAGCAGTACTTC. Its translation is CASSVGTSGRYEQYF. The chain couples TRBV9 to TRBJ2-7; TRBD2 aligns across 14 bases. The CDR3 covers 15 residues. Germline values: CDR1 SGDLS, CDR2 YYNGEE. The ends lost 0 bases at V and 4 bases at J; junction bases unmatched: 0.

As to this clone: The junction and the germline gene differ at one end; a read error may be behind it. The V gene is TRBV19, the J gene TRBJ1-5; the match to TRBD1 covers 8 bases. In germline, CDR1 is LNHDA, CDR2 SQIVND (reference sequence). The length of the CDR3 is 16 residues. CDR3 loop: CASSFQLSGGNQPQHF. As DNA, the CDR3 is TGTGCCAGTAGTTTTCAATTATCAGGGGGCAACCAGCCCCAGCATTTT.

In this sample, this clone turned up once. This sequence joins TRBV18 and TRBJ2-3; D remains ambiguous. The CDR3 totals 14 residues. The germline V gene has CDR1 KGHSH and CDR2 LQKENI. V lost 4 bases and J lost 0, with 8 bases in between. The CDR3: CASSQASSTDTQYF. The CDR3 nucleotides are TGTGCCAGCTCACAGGCCTCTAGCACAGATACGCAGTATTTT.

The DNA for the CDR3 is TGCGCCAGCAGCCAAGAAAGGCCCACAGATACGCAGTATTTT. Amino acid sequence: CASSQERPTDTQYF. The chain uses TRBV4-1 and TRBJ2-3; D uncertain. This CDR3 contains 14 residues. Germline V lookup: CDR1 MGHRA, CDR2 YSYEKL. Trimming cost V 0 bases and J 2 bases, with 6 bases left between them.

V gene TRBV4-3 combines with J gene TRBJ2-7; D assignment may be TRBD1 or TRBD2 (5 bases each). V was trimmed by 2 bases and J by 4 bases, leaving 15 bases between them. Germline CDR1 LGHNA, CDR2 YSLEER. The CDR3 contains 15 residues. In nucleotides, the CDR3 is TGCGCCAGCAGCCAATATCTGGGGACCCCTTACGAGCAGTACTTC. It yields the protein CASSQYLGTPYEQYF.

The chain links TRBV11-2 to TRBJ1-3, with D maybe TRBD1 (5 bases). Germline CDR1 is SGHAT and CDR2 is FQNNGV. The CDR3 runs to 17 residues. Trimming stripped 3 bases from V and 0 bases from J, with 15 bases between. CDR3 sequence (DNA): TGTGCCAGCAGCTTCCCGCCTGGCAGGGCCTCTGGAAACACCATATATTTT. This codes for CASSFPPGRASGNTIYF.

The chain couples TRBV7-2 to TRBJ2-7; D is tentatively TRBD1 or TRBD2 (6 bases each). In germline, CDR1 is SGHTA, CDR2 FQGNSA. V was clipped by 4 bases and J by 2 bases, with 12 bases between them. This CDR3 has 14 amino acids. The CDR3 nucleotides are TGTGCCAGCAGCTCTCGAAGGGGGGCCTACGAGCAGTACTTC. It yields the protein CASSSRRGAYEQYF.

This clone was seen a handful of times. The identical CDR3 is also encoded by other nucleotide sequences in the sample. The chain's CDR3 is CASRGNTIYF. CDR3 in DNA: TGTGCCAGCAGAGGGAACACCATATATTTT. This chain joins TRBV6-6 and TRBJ1-3; D is undetermined. V lost 6 bases to trimming and J lost 7 bases, with 4 bases between them. Germline-derived CDR1 and CDR2 are MNHNY and SVGAGI (reference sequence). The CDR3 runs 10 residues.

This chain uses TRBV18 with TRBJ1-1; 9 bases are a match to TRBD1. Per the germline V gene, CDR1 is KGHSH and CDR2 is LQKENI. J was trimmed by 5 bases and V by 8 bases; bases with no gene match: 6. The CDR3 has 13 amino acids. CDR3 protein: CASRGQGGTEAFF. Here the CDR3 DNA reads TGTGCCAGCCGGGGACAGGGTGGGACTGAAGCTTTCTTT.

Concerning this clone: This specimen includes other DNA sequences encoding the same CDR3. V is TRBV19 and J is TRBJ1-5; 8 bases agree with TRBD1. CDR3 length: 15 amino acids. CDR1 is LNHDA and CDR2 is SQIVND in the germline V gene (reference sequence). V shed 6 bases, J shed 1 base, and the junction held 5 bases outside the gene matches. The CDR3 is CASRTTGVSNQPQHF. Here the CDR3 DNA reads TGTGCCAGTAGGACGACAGGGGTGAGCAATCAGCCCCAGCATTTT.

J is TRBJ2-7 and V is TRBV7-2, with TRBD1 as a possible D gene (5 bases). Germline V gene lookup returns CDR1 SGHTA and CDR2 FQGNSA. The CDR3 is made up of 16 amino acids. V was trimmed by 1 base and J by 0 bases, leaving 13 bases between them. CDR3 nucleotides: TGTGCCAGCAGCTTAGAAGGGGCAGGGCTCTCCTACGAGCAGTACTTC. Translated: CASSLEGAGLSYEQYF.

This clone was observed a single time. This chain connects TRBV7-9 to TRBJ2-5; 7 bases are shared with TRBD1. CDR1 is SEHNR and CDR2 is FQNEAQ in the germline V gene (reference sequence). The V gene end was trimmed by 5 bases and the J gene end by 4 bases; junction bases not matched to a gene: 10. The CDR3 loop spans 15 amino acids. In DNA form, the CDR3 reads TGTGCCAGCAGCCTTTCGCCGGACAGGCGAGAGACCCAGTACTTC. This codes for CASSLSPDRRETQYF.

The chain is built from TRBV30 and TRBJ2-7, with 7 bases matching TRBD2. This CDR3 comprises 15 residues. In germline, CDR1 is GTSNPN, CDR2 SVGIG (reference sequence). In DNA form, the CDR3 reads TGTGTTTTATCCCCGGCGGGGACTATACCCTACGAGCAGTACTTC. Amino acid sequence: CVLSPAGTIPYEQYF.